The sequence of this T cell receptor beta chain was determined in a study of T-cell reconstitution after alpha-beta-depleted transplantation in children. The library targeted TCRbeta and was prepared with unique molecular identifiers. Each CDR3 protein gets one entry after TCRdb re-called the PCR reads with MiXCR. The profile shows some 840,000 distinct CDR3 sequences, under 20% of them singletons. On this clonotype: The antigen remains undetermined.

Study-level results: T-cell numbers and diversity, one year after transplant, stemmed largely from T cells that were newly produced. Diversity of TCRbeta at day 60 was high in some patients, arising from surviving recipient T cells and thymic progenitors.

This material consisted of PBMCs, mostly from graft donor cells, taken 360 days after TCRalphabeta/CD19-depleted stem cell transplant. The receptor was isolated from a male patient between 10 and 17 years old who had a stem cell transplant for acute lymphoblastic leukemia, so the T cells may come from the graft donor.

CDR3 nucleotide sequence: TGTGCCAGCAGTTACTCGGGACGGACGAACACTGAAGCTTTCTTT. Translating it yields CASSYSGRTNTEAFF. The chain links TRBV6-5 to TRBJ1-1, with a tentative D call TRBD1 (5 bases). V shed 0 bases and J shed 1 base, with 9 bases lying between them. This CDR3 comprises 15 residues. The germline V gene encodes CDR1 MNHEY and CDR2 SVGAGI.